Below, one TCR beta chain is given with its context. This clonotype was found a few times. Its antigen is unknown. No base-level quality is on record; no much larger clone is a single base apart. The data belong to a study of T cells after yellow fever vaccination (dated 2019 in TCRdb). About the investigation overall: The SMART-Seq v4 Ultra Low Input RNA kit was used to prepare libraries from fractions with low cell numbers. To follow T-cell clones before and after both primary and booster YFV17D yellow fever vaccination, bulk TCR alpha and beta repertoires underwent longitudinal sequencing. Bulk PBMC replicates and cell subsets were isolated from blood drawn at multiple timepoints before and after both primary and secondary immunization. Two healthy male donors, one aged 18 to 30 and one aged 30 to 40 years, made up the cohort. What the authors observed across the whole study: After the booster, most clones that had expanded after primary vaccination were detected again (around 95% of CD4 and around nine tenths of CD8), suggesting broad maintenance of memory. Compared with the primary T-cell response, the secondary T-cell response was weaker but faster, peaking on day 5 rather than day 15. Computational filtering was required because FACS-sorted repertoires could contain abundant contaminating clonotypes from the bulk population. A small share of clonotypes was detected in both CD4 and CD8 compartments, with the overlap likely arising from convergent recombination. Because the study included only a couple of donors, the extent to which the findings can be generalized is limited.

The CDR3 starts with the cysteine, ends with the phenylalanine, and has 16 residues. Only the CDR3 DNA stays, 48 bases, in frame from base 1. V is pruned by 3 bases and J by 5 bases, leaving 11 bases of the junction without a gene match. The germline V gene yields MDHEN for CDR1 and SYDVKM for CDR2. TCR cDNA was synthesized by 5'RACE template switching, through which a universal primer site and unique molecular identifiers were introduced. Priming of cDNA synthesis was performed from both the TCR alpha and TCR beta constant segments. Library amplification involved two PCR steps, and the second step added sample barcodes and sequencing adapters. Libraries were sequenced on Illumina HiSeq 2500 (2x100 bp) or NovaSeq (2x150 bp). The original pipeline was this. Demultiplexing of reads and collapsing into UMI consensus sequences were performed with MIGEC, and V(D)J alignment was carried out with MiXCR. Vaccine-responding clonotypes were identified with edgeR using replicate PBMC samples, with FDR below 0.01 and a log2 fold change above 5 up to day 15 being required. Bulk clonotypes were assigned CD4 or CD8 identity according to which sequenced CD4 or CD8 repertoire held them at higher abundance. TCRdb reanalyzed the raw reads on its own, using fastp at Q25 for trimming and MiXCR for clone calling, and kept in-frame beta chains. Each entry is one CDR3 protein sequence, shown with its most common DNA and genes. TCRdb's processing, not the study's, gives the V and J calls here. Here the sample has nearly 550,000 distinct CDR3 sequences; about a fifth occur a single time. Together, the top ten hold 13% to 15% of the sample.

In light of the paper, this sample's treatment or condition label describes: live attenuated yellow fever vaccine strain. At each blood-draw timepoint, two biological replicates of bulk PBMCs were collected. PBMCs were isolated from peripheral blood using a standard Ficoll-Paque protocol. TriZol was used to extract RNA from bulk PBMCs, CD4 and CD8 fractions, and dextramer-positive and dextramer-negative fractions. Sequenced here: PBMCs, sampled 15 days after the yellow fever booster vaccination. The V gene is TRBV28 and the J gene is TRBJ2-5, with 8 bases matching TRBD1. The origin of this receptor is a man younger than 40 who received the YFV17D yellow fever vaccine. The DNA sequence is as follows: TGTGCCAGCAGTTTGTCCCCGGACAGGGACCGGGAGACCCAGTACTTC. This sequence encodes CASSLSPDRDRETQYF. Extended through the reference TRBV28 and TRBJ2-5 proteins, this CDR3 yields the full variable domain: DVKVTQSSRYLVKRTGEKVFLECVQDMDHENMFWYRQDPGLGLRLIYFSYDVKMKEKGDIPEGYSVSREKKERFSLILESASTNQTSMYLCASSLSPDRDRETQYFGPGTRLLVL.